This T cell receptor beta chain appears in the sequencing data of a study of OX40 agonist ivuxolimab in advanced cancers. Produced via immunoSEQ multiplex PCR; TCRdb's table is partial and in-frame only. The profile shows nearly 25,000 clones, roughly 75% of them singletons. CDR1 is SQVTM and CDR2 is ANQGSEA in the germline V gene. V shed 4 bases and J shed 1 base, with 8 bases lying between them. The CDR3 is 14 amino acids. This receptor was obtained from an adult with an advanced solid tumor such as melanoma, head and neck, liver or kidney cancer. The starting material was CD4+ or CD8+ T cells sorted from blood, obtained in a trial of the OX40 agonist ivuxolimab. V is TRBV29-1 and J is TRBJ2-6; D gene unclear. CDR3 loop: CSVGRESGANVLTF. As DNA, the CDR3 is TGCAGCGTTGGTCGTGAATCTGGGGCCAACGTCCTGACTTTC.